One sample yielded the 13 T cell receptor beta chains listed below, sequenced in a study of CD4+ T cells in melanoma. Here immunoSEQ multiplex PCR was the method, and the copy in TCRdb shows in-frame clones only, minus some. The sample lists about 110,000 clones; around 92% were seen once. Sequencing was performed on peripheral blood. These receptors originate from a human donor with melanoma.

The chain combines TRBV28 with TRBJ2-5; 7 nucleotides agree with TRBD1. Germline V CDR1 and CDR2: MDHEN, SYDVKM. V was clipped by 7 bases and J by 5 bases; unmatched bases: 13. CDR3 length: 15 residues. The CDR3 DNA is TGTGCCAGCACCGCGCCGGGACAGCGGAGGGAGACCCAGTACTTC. Encoded protein: CASTAPGQRRETQYF.

The chain links TRBV28 to TRBJ2-5; D not certain. The CDR3 contains 13 residues. V lost 7 bases, J lost 4 bases, and 13 bases lay in between. Germline CDR1 MDHEN, CDR2 SYDVKM. The chain's CDR3 is CASNVIRAETQYF. As DNA, the CDR3 is TGTGCCAGCAATGTTATAAGGGCAGAGACCCAGTACTTC.

J is TRBJ2-2 and V is TRBV7-2; the D is unclear. CDR1 is SGHTA, CDR2 FQGNSA, per germline. V lost 5 bases and J 6 bases, leaving 16 bases between the germline ends. This CDR3 spans 15 amino acids. The CDR3 bases are TGTGCCAGCAGCCCTCCGGGTCCTACCCCCGGGGAGCTGTTTTTT. Protein: CASSPPGPTPGELFF.

V usage is TRBV7-2 and J usage is TRBJ2-1; 7 bases are shared with TRBD2. Germline V gene lookup returns CDR1 SGHTA and CDR2 FQGNSA. V gave up 2 bases and J gave up 3 bases; unmatched junction bases: 4. The CDR3 has 15 amino acids. The CDR3 spells CASSLYRGDYNEQFF. In nucleotides, the CDR3 is TGTGCCAGCAGCTTATACCGGGGGGACTACAATGAGCAGTTCTTC. Full variable domain (missing parts from reference TRBV7-2 and TRBJ2-1): GAGVSQSPSNKVTEKGKDVELRCDPISGHTALYWYRQSLGQGLEFLIYFQGNSAPDKSGLPSDRFSAERTGGSVSTLTIQRTQQEDSAVYLCASSLYRGDYNEQFFGPGTRLTVL.

This clone occurred once. This chain joins TRBV7-9 and TRBJ2-3; 14 bases are a match to TRBD2. The CDR3 has 16 amino acids. Trimming took 3 bases from V and 4 from J; bases not matched to a gene: 3. CDR1 and CDR2 from the germline V gene are SEHNR and FQNEAQ (reference sequence). CDR3 in amino acids: CASSFGTSGSSDTQYF. The CDR3 coding sequence is TGTGCCAGCAGCTTCGGGACTAGCGGGAGTTCAGATACGCAGTATTTT.

The CDR3 loop reads CASSPPADQETQYF. CDR3 nucleotides: TGTGCCAGCTCCCCGCCAGCAGACCAAGAGACCCAGTACTTC. This chain uses TRBV18 with TRBJ2-5; D unclear. Germline V lookup: CDR1 KGHSH, CDR2 LQKENI. This CDR3 is built from 14 residues. V was trimmed by 6 bases and J by 0 bases, leaving 11 bases between them.

The chain combines TRBV6-1 with TRBJ1-4, with a tentative D call TRBD1 (5 bases). Trimming shortened V by 2 bases and J by 4 bases, and 11 bases separated the two germline ends. Germline CDR1 is MNHNS and CDR2 is SASEGT. CDR3 size: 15 residues. CDR3 nucleotides: TGTGCCAGCAGTGAACGTGGGAGGGGTAATGAAAAACTGTTTTTT. Translation: CASSERGRGNEKLFF.

The chain employs TRBV29-1 and TRBJ2-5; the D gene is possibly TRBD1 (6 bases). The length of the CDR3 is 15 residues. CDR1 SQVTM and CDR2 ANQGSEA come from the germline V gene. The V end was cut by 1 base, the J end by 0 bases, with 12 bases between. CDR3 nucleotide sequence: TGCAGCGTTGAAGCGCCTACAGGGTACCAAGAGACCCAGTACTTC. Its translation is CSVEAPTGYQETQYF.

Only one count was recorded for this clone. This chain uses TRBV5-4 with TRBJ2-1, with 8 bases matching TRBD1. J lost 0 bases, V lost 2 bases, and 1 base had no gene match. Germline CDR1 and CDR2: SGHNT and YYREEE (reference sequence). The CDR3 contains 15 residues. For the CDR3, the DNA is TGTGCCAGCAGCTTCGACAGGGGCTCCTACAATGAGCAGTTCTTC. This encodes CASSFDRGSYNEQFF.

This clone appeared a single time. The rearrangement uses TRBV5-1 and TRBJ2-1, with 8 bases identical to TRBD1. The germline V gene encodes CDR1 SGHRS and CDR2 YFSETQ. CDR3 length: 14 residues. V shed 6 bases and J 4 bases; nucleotides not matched to a gene: 6. DNA of the CDR3: TGCGCCAGCACCGCAGGGGGCAGGTACAATGAGCAGTTCTTC. Its protein is CASTAGGRYNEQFF.

V and J are TRBV11-2 and TRBJ2-1; D remains ambiguous. The V gene lost 5 bases and the J gene lost 7 bases, with 15 bases spanning the gap. CDR1 and CDR2 (germline): SGHAT, FQNNGV. The length of the CDR3 is 14 residues. CDR3 DNA: TGTGCCAGCAGCCTCTTGGGGTCGATGAATGAGCAGTTCTTC. It yields the protein CASSLLGSMNEQFF.

The rearrangement links TRBV2 to TRBJ2-2, with D perhaps TRBD1 (6 bases). Germline V CDR1 and CDR2: SNHLY, FYNNEI. With 9 bases removed from V and 5 bases from J, the gap between germline ends came to 25 bases. CDR3 length equals 17 residues. The CDR3 region is CASKGNRAVDLTGELFF. The CDR3 DNA reads TGTGCCAGTAAGGGGAACAGGGCTGTAGATTTGACCGGGGAGCTGTTTTTT.

The rearrangement uses TRBV6-6 and TRBJ2-2, with D hard to call. The CDR3 spans 16 residues. The V end was cut by 6 bases, the J end by 2 bases, with 16 bases between. Germline values: CDR1 MNHNY, CDR2 SVGAGI (reference sequence). The CDR3 coding sequence is TGTGCCAGCAGCTTATATCGGTGGAGCAACACCGGGGAGCTGTTTTTT. Encoded protein: CASSLYRWSNTGELFF.